This T cell receptor beta chain was sequenced during a study of blood T cell repertoires in COVID-19. Study-wide context: Samples taken during acute and convalescent COVID-19 were collected in the United States, Italy and Spain.

Germline values: CDR1 SGHNT, CDR2 YENEEA. Deletions cut 2 bases from V and 4 bases from J, with 8 bases between. The length of the CDR3 is 13 residues. Methods used by the authors: Amplification of reference gene primers was used by the study to estimate nucleated cell counts. Some clones are missing from TCRdb's copy, which holds only in-frame ones; the method was immunoSEQ multiplex PCR. V, J and clone size are taken as reported in that table, and D and trimming were inferred from the DNA itself. Of 120,000 to 150,000 clones listed, approximately 89% are singletons. This clonotype was obtained from a human donor in a cohort sampled during active COVID-19. The chain carries TRBV11-3 and TRBJ2-5; weak D call: TRBD1 (7 bases). The sequenced sample was peripheral blood. CDR3: CASSLQGGETQYF. For the CDR3, the DNA is TGTGCCAGCAGCTTACAGGGGGGAGAGACCCAGTACTTC.